This T cell receptor (beta chain) appears in the sequencing data of a study of blood T cell repertoires in COVID-19. Study-level background: The samples span acute and convalescent COVID-19 from the United States, Italy and Spain.

The CDR3 contains 15 residues. Germline-derived CDR1 and CDR2 are GTSNPN and SVGIG (reference sequence). Trimming removed 0 bases from V and 3 bases from J, with 12 bases in between. Per the original data handling: Using reference gene primer amplification, nucleated cell counts were estimated. TCRdb keeps only in-frame clones here, not all; method: immunoSEQ multiplex PCR. V, J and clone size derive from that table, while D and trimming were established from the DNA sequence. The profile shows tens of thousands of clones, over 70% of them singletons. This receptor was obtained from a man aged 50-59 years with active COVID-19. The rearrangement links TRBV30 to TRBJ1-5; D unresolved. Material for sequencing was peripheral blood. The CDR3 nucleotides are TGTGCCTGGAGTGTACTATTCGGTCCCAATCAGCCCCAGCATTTT. It codes for CAWSVLFGPNQPQHF.